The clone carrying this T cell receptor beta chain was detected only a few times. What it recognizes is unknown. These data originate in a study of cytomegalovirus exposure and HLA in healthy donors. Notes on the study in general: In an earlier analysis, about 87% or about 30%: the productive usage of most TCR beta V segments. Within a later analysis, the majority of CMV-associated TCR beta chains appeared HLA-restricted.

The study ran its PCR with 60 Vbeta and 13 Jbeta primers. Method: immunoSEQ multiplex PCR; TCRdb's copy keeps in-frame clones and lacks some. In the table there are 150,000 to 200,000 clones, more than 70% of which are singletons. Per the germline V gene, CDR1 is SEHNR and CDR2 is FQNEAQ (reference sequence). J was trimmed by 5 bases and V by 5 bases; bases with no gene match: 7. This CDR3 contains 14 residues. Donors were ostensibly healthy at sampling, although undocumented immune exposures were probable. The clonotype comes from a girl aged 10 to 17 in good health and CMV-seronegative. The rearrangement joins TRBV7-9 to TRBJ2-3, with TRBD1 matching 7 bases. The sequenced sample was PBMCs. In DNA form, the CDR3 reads TGTGCCAGCAGCACCGGACAGGTGGTAGATACGCAGTATTTT. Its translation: CASSTGQVVDTQYF.